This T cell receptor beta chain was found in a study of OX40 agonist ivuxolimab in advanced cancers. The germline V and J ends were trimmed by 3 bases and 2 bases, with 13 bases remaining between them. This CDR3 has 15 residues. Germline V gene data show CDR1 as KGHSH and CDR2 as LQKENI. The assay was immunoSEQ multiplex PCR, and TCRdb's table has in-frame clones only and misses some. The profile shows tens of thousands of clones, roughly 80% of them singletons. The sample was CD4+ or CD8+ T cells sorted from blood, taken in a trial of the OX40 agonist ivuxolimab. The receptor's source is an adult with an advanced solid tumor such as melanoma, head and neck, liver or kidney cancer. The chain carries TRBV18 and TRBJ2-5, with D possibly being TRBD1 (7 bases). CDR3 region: CASSPGGQAQETQYF. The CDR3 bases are TGTGCCAGCTCACCGGGAGGACAGGCTCAAGAGACCCAGTACTTC. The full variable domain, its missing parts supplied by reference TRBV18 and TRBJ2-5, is NAGVMQNPRHLVRRRGQEARLRCSPMKGHSHVYWYRQLPEEGLKFMVYLQKENIIDESGMPKERFSAEFPKEGPSILRIQQVVRGDSAAYFCASSPGGQAQETQYFGPGTRLLVL.